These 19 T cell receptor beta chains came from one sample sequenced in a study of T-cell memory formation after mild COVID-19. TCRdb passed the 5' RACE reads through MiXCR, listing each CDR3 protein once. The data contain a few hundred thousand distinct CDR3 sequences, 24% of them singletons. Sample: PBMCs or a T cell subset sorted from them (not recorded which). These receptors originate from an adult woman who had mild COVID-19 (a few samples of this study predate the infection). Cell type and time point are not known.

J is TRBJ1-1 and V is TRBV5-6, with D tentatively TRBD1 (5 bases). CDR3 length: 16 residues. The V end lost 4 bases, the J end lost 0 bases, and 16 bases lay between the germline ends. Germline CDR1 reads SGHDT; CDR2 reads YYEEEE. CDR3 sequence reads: CASSVIRDLMNTEAFF. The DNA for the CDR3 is TGTGCCAGCAGCGTAATCCGGGACCTGATGAACACTGAAGCTTTCTTT.

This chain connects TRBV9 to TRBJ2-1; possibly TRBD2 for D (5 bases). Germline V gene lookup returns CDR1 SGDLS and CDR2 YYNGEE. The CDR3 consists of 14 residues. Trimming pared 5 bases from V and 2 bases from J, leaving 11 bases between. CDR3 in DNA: TGTGCCAGCAGTAAAACGGGGACCTACAATGAGCAGTTCTTC. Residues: CASSKTGTYNEQFF.

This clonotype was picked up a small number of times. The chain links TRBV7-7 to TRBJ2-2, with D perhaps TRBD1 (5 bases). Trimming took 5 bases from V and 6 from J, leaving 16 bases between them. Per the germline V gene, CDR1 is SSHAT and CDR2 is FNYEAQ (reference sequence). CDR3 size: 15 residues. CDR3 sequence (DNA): TGTGCCAGCAGCCCACCGAACCCAGGGCCCGGGGAGCTGTTTTTT. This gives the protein CASSPPNPGPGELFF.

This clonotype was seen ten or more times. In DNA, the CDR3 is TGCGCCAGCAGCTCCACAGGGGGAAACTATGGCTACACCTTC. This encodes CASSSTGGNYGYTF. The V and J genes are TRBV5-1 and TRBJ1-2, with TRBD1 matching 8 bases. Losses at the gene ends were 3 bases for V and 2 bases for J; bases not matched to a gene: 3. Germline V lookup: CDR1 SGHRS, CDR2 YFSETQ. The CDR3 spans 14 residues. The complete variable domain, with remaining parts taken from reference TRBV5-1 and TRBJ1-2, reads KAGVTQTPRYLIKTRGQQVTLSCSPISGHRSVSWYQQTPGQGLQFLFEYFSETQRNKGNFPGRFSGRQFSNSRSEMNVSTLELGDSALYLCASSSTGGNYGYTFGSGTRLTVV.

The CDR3 region has the DNA TGTGCCAGCAGTAGGGACCCCGCTACGCAGTATTTT. It is translated as CASSRDPATQYF. This chain links TRBV2 with TRBJ2-3; D might be TRBD1 or TRBD2, each matching 5 bases. The CDR3 contains 12 residues. Germline V gene lookup returns CDR1 SNHLY and CDR2 FYNNEI. V lost 5 bases and J lost 8, with 11 bases in between. Full variable domain (remainder filled in from reference TRBV2 and TRBJ2-3): EPEVTQTPSHQVTQMGQEVILRCVPISNHLYFYWYRQILGQKVEFLVSFYNNEISEKSEIFDDQFSVERPDGSNFTLKIRSTKLEDSAMYFCASSRDPATQYFGPGTRLTVL.

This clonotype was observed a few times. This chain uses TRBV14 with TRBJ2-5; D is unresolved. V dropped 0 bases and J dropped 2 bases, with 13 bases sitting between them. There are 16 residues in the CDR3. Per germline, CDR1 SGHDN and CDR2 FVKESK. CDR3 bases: TGTGCCAGCAGCCAAGATCGGCACAGAGTTCAAGAGACCCAGTACTTC. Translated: CASSQDRHRVQETQYF.

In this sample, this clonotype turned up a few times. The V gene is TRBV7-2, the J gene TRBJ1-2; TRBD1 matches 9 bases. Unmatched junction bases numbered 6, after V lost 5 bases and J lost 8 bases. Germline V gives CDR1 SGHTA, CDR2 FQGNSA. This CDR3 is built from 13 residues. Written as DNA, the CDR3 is TGTGCCAGCAGCAACACAGGGGGCGCGGGCTACACCTTC. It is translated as CASSNTGGAGYTF.

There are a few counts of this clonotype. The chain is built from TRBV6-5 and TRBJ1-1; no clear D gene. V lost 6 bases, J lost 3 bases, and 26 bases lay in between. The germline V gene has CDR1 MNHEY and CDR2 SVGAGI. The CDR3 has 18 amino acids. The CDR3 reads CASRREGRNRRLYTEAFF. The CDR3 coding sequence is TGTGCCAGCAGAAGAGAGGGCAGGAACCGTAGGCTCTACACTGAAGCTTTCTTT.

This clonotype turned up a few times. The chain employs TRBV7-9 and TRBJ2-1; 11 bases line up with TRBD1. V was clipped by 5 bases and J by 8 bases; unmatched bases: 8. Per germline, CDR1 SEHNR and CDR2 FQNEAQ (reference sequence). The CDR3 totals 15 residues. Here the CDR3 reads CASSHRDRGIDEQFF. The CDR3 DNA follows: TGTGCCAGCAGCCACCGGGACAGGGGGATCGATGAGCAGTTCTTC.

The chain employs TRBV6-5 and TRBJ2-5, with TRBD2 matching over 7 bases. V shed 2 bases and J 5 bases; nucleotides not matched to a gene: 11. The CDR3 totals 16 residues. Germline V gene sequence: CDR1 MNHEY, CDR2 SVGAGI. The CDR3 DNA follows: TGTGCCAGCAGTTACCGCGGCGGACTAGTTGGGGAGACCCAGTACTTC. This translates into CASSYRGGLVGETQYF.

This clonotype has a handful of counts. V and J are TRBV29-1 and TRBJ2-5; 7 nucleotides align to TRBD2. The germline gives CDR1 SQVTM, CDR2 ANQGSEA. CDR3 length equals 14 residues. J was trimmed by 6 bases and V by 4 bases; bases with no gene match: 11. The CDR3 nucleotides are TGCAGCGTTGTACGGGCGGGAGTTTTTCAGACCCAGTACTTC. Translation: CSVVRAGVFQTQYF.

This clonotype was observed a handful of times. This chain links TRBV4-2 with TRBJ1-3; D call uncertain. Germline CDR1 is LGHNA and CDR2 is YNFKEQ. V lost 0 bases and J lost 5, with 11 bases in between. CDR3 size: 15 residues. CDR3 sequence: CASSQDLAGRNTIYF. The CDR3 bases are TGTGCCAGCAGCCAAGATCTAGCAGGACGAAACACCATATATTTT.

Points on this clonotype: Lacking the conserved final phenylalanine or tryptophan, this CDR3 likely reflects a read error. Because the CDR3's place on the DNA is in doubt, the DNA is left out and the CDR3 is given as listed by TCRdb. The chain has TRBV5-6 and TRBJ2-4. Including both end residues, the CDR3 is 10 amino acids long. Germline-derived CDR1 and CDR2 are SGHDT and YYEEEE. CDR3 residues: CASSFHETKL.

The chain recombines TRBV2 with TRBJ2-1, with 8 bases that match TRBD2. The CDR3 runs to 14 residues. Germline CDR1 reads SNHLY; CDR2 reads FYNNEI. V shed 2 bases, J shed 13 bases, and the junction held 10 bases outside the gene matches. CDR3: CASSETRSGSSQFF. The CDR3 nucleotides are TGTGCCAGCAGTGAAACCCGAAGCGGGAGTTCACAGTTCTTC.

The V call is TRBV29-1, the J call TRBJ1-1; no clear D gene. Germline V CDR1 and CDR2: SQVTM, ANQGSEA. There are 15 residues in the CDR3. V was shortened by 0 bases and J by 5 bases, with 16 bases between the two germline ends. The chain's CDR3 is CSVEDGDVRGTEAFF. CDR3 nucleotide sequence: TGCAGCGTTGAAGATGGCGACGTCAGAGGGACTGAAGCTTTCTTT.

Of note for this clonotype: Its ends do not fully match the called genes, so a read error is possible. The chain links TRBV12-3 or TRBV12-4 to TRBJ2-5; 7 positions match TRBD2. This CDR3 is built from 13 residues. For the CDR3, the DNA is TGTGCCAGCAGTTCGTACCAGGGAGGGACCCAGTCCTTC. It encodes CASSSYQGGTQSF.

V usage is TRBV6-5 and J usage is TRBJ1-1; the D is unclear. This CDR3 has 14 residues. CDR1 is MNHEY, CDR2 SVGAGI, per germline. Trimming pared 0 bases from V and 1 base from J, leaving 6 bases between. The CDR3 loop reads CASSYSQTNTEAFF. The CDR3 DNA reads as TGTGCCAGCAGTTACTCCCAGACGAACACTGAAGCTTTCTTT.

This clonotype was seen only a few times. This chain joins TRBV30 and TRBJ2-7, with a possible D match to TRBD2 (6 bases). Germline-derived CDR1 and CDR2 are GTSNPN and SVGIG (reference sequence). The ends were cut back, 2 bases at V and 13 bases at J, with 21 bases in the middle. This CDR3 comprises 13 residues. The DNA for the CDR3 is TGTGCCTGGAGTTCCCCGGGAGAGAGGGCACTATACTTC. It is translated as CAWSSPGERALYF.

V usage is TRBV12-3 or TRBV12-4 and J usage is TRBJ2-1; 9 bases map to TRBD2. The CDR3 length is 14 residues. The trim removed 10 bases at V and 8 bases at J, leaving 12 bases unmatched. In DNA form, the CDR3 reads TGTGCCACCAAGAGGCGGGAGGGGGGACATGAGCAGTTCTTC. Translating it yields CATKRREGGHEQFF.